This T cell receptor (beta chain) originates from a study of spatial heterogeneity in lung cancer. Findings of the study overall: Counts that tracked tumor mutation counts were those of expanded intratumoral alpha and beta TCRs.

The CDR3 has 15 residues. Germline CDR1 and CDR2: SGHTA and FQGNSA. V was pared by 1 base and J by 3 bases, with 13 bases between. TCRdb re-derived calls from the 5' RACE reads in MiXCR, one entry per CDR3 protein. The sample lists about 6,000 distinct CDR3 sequences, around 13% occurring once. This clonotype was detected many times. What it recognizes is unknown. Time point denoted: sample taken at primary tumor resection. Untreated early-stage non-small cell lung cancer patients, fewer than 85 in total, were the donors. Tumor, nontumor lung or frozen PBMC supplied whole RNA that was sequenced unsorted.

The receptor's source is a male donor with early-stage non-small cell lung cancer. The chain combines TRBV7-2 with TRBJ2-7; TRBD2 might be the D (6 bases). The sequences come from lung tumor tissue, collected at surgery. CDR3 bases: TGTGCCAGCAGCTTAGAGGGAGCTAGCGACTACGAGCAGTACTTC. Protein sequence: CASSLEGASDYEQYF. The full variable domain, with the rest looked up from reference TRBV7-2 and TRBJ2-7, is GAGVSQSPSNKVTEKGKDVELRCDPISGHTALYWYRQSLGQGLEFLIYFQGNSAPDKSGLPSDRFSAERTGGSVSTLTIQRTQQEDSAVYLCASSLEGASDYEQYFGPGTRLTVT.